Each of the 24 T cell receptor beta chains below was sequenced from the same sample in a study of PD-L1 blockade in urothelial cancer. Assay: immunoSEQ multiplex PCR; the TCRdb copy retains only in-frame clones and omits some. In the table there are nearly 45,000 clones, about 88% of which are singletons. Time point meaning: pretreatment peripheral blood. The material sequenced was PBMCs, taken around atezolizumab (anti-PD-L1) treatment. These receptor sequences come from a donor at least 40 years old with urothelial cancer.

The chain links TRBV7-2 to TRBJ2-7; D might be TRBD1 (6 bases). The CDR3 extends over 15 amino acids. V was cut by 4 bases and J by 1 base, with 14 bases left in between. Germline CDR1 is SGHTA and CDR2 is FQGNSA. The CDR3 DNA follows: TGTGCCAGCAGCTCCGGGACATGGAGTTCCTACGAGCAGTACTTC. Amino acids: CASSSGTWSSYEQYF.

V gene TRBV9 combines with J gene TRBJ2-2; TRBD2 is a possible D gene (6 bases). The V and J ends lost 2 bases and 2 bases respectively, with 10 bases between them. The V gene's germline CDR1 is SGDLS and CDR2 YYNGEE. The CDR3 covers 15 residues. CDR3 in DNA: TGTGCCAGCAGCGTTGGAGGGGCAAACACCGGGGAGCTGTTTTTT. Translating it yields CASSVGGANTGELFF.

The J gene is TRBJ1-2, the V gene TRBV5-4; TRBD1 might be the D (5 bases). In germline, CDR1 is SGHNT, CDR2 YYREEE (reference sequence). The CDR3 totals 15 residues. V was pared by 1 base and J by 4 bases, with 14 bases between. The CDR3: CASSLRGAPTYGYTF. The CDR3 DNA sequence: TGTGCCAGCAGCTTGAGGGGCGCTCCGACCTATGGCTACACCTTC.

J is TRBJ1-3 and V is TRBV13, with D possibly being TRBD1 (5 bases). This CDR3 region has 15 residues. V lost 0 bases and J 1 base, leaving 7 bases between the germline ends. The germline V gene encodes CDR1 PRHDT and CDR2 FYEKMQ (reference sequence). The CDR3 reads CASSLGGGSGNTIYF. CDR3 bases: TGTGCCAGCAGCTTAGGGGGGGGGTCTGGAAACACCATATATTTT. The full variable domain, in which reference TRBV13 and TRBJ1-3 provide the parts outside the CDR3, is AAGVIQSPRHLIKEKRETATLKCYPIPRHDTVYWYQQGPGQDPQFLISFYEKMQSDKGSIPDRFSAQQFSDYHSELNMSSLELGDSALYFCASSLGGGSGNTIYFGEGSWLTVV.

The chain is built from TRBV7-2 and TRBJ2-5; D may be TRBD2 (5 bases). Germline V gene data show CDR1 as SGHTA and CDR2 as FQGNSA. Trimming removed 0 bases from V and 5 bases from J, with 16 bases in between. The CDR3 runs to 16 residues. The CDR3 reads CASSLAGAGRMETQYF. Written as DNA, the CDR3 is TGTGCCAGCAGCTTAGCGGGAGCTGGTAGGATGGAGACCCAGTACTTC.

V usage is TRBV12-5 and J usage is TRBJ2-2, with TRBD2 identical over 10 bases. This CDR3 is 20 amino acids long. V dropped 3 bases and J dropped 6; count of bases not matched to a gene: 19. Germline assignment: CDR1 LGHNT and CDR2 FRNRAP. CDR3 bases: TGTGCTAGTGGTTTCCACGCTAGCGGGAGCAGGATTCGTGTGGCCGGGGAGCTGTTTTTT. It specifies CASGFHASGSRIRVAGELFF.

The rearrangement joins TRBV27 to TRBJ1-2; maybe TRBD1 (5 bases). V dropped 2 bases and J dropped 8 bases, with 15 bases sitting between them. Germline loops: CDR1 MNHEY, CDR2 SMNVEV (reference sequence). The CDR3 contains 14 residues. CDR3 sequence: CASSLDGRVGGYTF. DNA for the CDR3: TGTGCCAGCAGTTTAGACGGCAGGGTGGGCGGCTACACCTTC.

This chain connects TRBV7-2 to TRBJ2-7; the match to TRBD1 covers 7 bases. V lost 5 bases, J lost 6 bases, and 13 bases stayed unmatched. Germline V CDR1 and CDR2: SGHTA, FQGNSA. The CDR3 contains 15 residues. The CDR3 here is CASSPRGTLSGEQYF. The DNA for the CDR3 is TGTGCCAGCAGCCCCAGGGGGACCCTATCGGGCGAGCAGTACTTC. Together with reference TRBV7-2 and TRBJ2-7, the CDR3 gives the full variable domain: GAGVSQSPSNKVTEKGKDVELRCDPISGHTALYWYRQSLGQGLEFLIYFQGNSAPDKSGLPSDRFSAERTGGSVSTLTIQRTQQEDSAVYLCASSPRGTLSGEQYFGPGTRLTVT.

V gene TRBV7-9 combines with J gene TRBJ2-1; TRBD1 matches at 7 bases. Trimming at V came to 5 bases and at J to 9 bases, leaving 19 bases not matched to a gene. Germline V gene data show CDR1 as SEHNR and CDR2 as FQNEAQ (reference sequence). CDR3 length: 17 amino acids. For the CDR3, the DNA is TGTGCCAGCAGCCCTATCCCGGGTAGCAGGGGGTGGGGTGAGCAGTTCTTC. The encoded protein is CASSPIPGSRGWGEQFF. The whole variable domain, filled in from reference TRBV7-9 and TRBJ2-1, reads DTGVSQNPRHKITKRGQNVTFRCDPISEHNRLYWYRQTLGQGPEFLTYFQNEAQLEKSRLLSDRFSAERPKGSFSTLEIQRTEQGDSAMYLCASSPIPGSRGWGEQFFGPGTRLTVL.

This chain joins TRBV6-5 and TRBJ2-3, with D possibly being TRBD1 (5 bases). Per germline, CDR1 MNHEY and CDR2 SVGAGI. The ends were cut back, 3 bases at V and 2 bases at J, with 9 bases in the middle. The CDR3 has 14 residues. CDR3 sequence: CASSYTRDTDTQYF. CDR3 bases: TGTGCCAGCAGTTATACCAGGGACACAGATACGCAGTATTTT.

The rearrangement uses TRBV30 and TRBJ2-1; 9 bases are shared with TRBD2. Germline lookup yields CDR1 GTSNPN and CDR2 SVGIG (reference sequence). Losses at the gene ends were 0 bases for V and 6 bases for J; bases not matched to a gene: 6. The CDR3 is 15 amino acids. For the CDR3, the DNA is TGTGCCTGGAGTGTATATAGCGGGAGATCCAATGAGCAGTTCTTC. It codes for CAWSVYSGRSNEQFF.

The chain is built from TRBV4-3 and TRBJ2-2; 7 bases are a match to TRBD1. Germline V gene sequence: CDR1 LGHNA, CDR2 YSLEER. This CDR3 has 15 residues. V lost 0 bases to trimming and J lost 7 bases; unmatched junction nucleotides: 5. This chain's CDR3 is CASSQDRGRNGELFF. CDR3 in DNA: TGCGCCAGCAGCCAAGATAGGGGGCGGAACGGGGAGCTGTTTTTT.

The V call is TRBV14, the J call TRBJ1-2; maybe TRBD1 (5 bases). CDR1 is SGHDN and CDR2 is FVKESK in the germline V gene. Trimming pared 4 bases from V and 6 bases from J, leaving 12 bases between. CDR3 length equals 13 residues. Written as DNA, the CDR3 is TGTGCCAGCAGCCCCAGGGTAGGGGATGGCTACACCTTC. Translated: CASSPRVGDGYTF.

The CDR3, as DNA: TGCGCCAGCAGCCAAGGCCCTAGCGTTAGCACAGATACGCAGTATTTT. This translates into CASSQGPSVSTDTQYF. The rearrangement links TRBV4-3 to TRBJ2-3, with D possibly matching TRBD2 (6 bases). V lost 1 base to trimming and J lost 0 bases, with 11 bases between them. The V gene's germline CDR1 is LGHNA and CDR2 YSLEER. CDR3 length: 16 amino acids.

The gene calls are TRBV10-1 and TRBJ2-3; 7 bases are a match to TRBD2. Germline CDR1 is WNHNN and CDR2 is SYGVQD (reference sequence). The CDR3 loop spans 19 amino acids. V lost 2 bases and J lost 4; bases outside the gene matches: 18. As DNA, the CDR3 is TGCGCCAGCAGTGAGCCCGACCCGCTAGCGGCCAGTGGGCCAGATACGCAGTATTTT. It codes for CASSEPDPLAASGPDTQYF.

The chain uses TRBV5-4 and TRBJ1-4, with unresolved D. This CDR3 is built from 13 residues. CDR1 SGHNT and CDR2 YYREEE come from the germline V gene (reference sequence). Trimming took off 1 base at V and 11 bases at J, with 12 bases between the two ends. CDR3 amino acids: CASSLKGAGKLFF. The CDR3 DNA is TGTGCCAGCAGCTTGAAGGGTGCGGGGAAACTGTTTTTT.

CDR3 nucleotides: TGTGCCATCAGGGGACAGGGGGCGCAGTATAGCTACACCTTC. This translates into CAIRGQGAQYSYTF. The chain joins TRBV10-3 to TRBJ1-2, with 12 bases lining up with TRBD1. V shed 6 bases, J shed 9 bases, and the junction held 8 bases outside the gene matches. This CDR3 has 14 amino acids. The germline CDR1 and CDR2 sequences are ENHRY and SYGVKD.

The CDR3 region is CASRRESGTRGEQYF. The CDR3 DNA reads as TGTGCCAGTAGGCGAGAGTCCGGGACGAGGGGGGAGCAGTACTTC. The V gene is TRBV19, the J gene TRBJ2-7, with D perhaps TRBD1 (6 bases). Trimming removed 6 bases from V and 7 bases from J, with 22 bases in between. Germline-derived CDR1 and CDR2 are LNHDA and SQIVND (reference sequence). The CDR3 is 15 residues long. Supplemented by reference TRBV19 and TRBJ2-7, the full variable domain reads DGGITQSPKYLFRKEGQNVTLSCEQNLNHDAMYWYRQDPGQGLRLIYYSQIVNDFQKGDIAEGYSVSREKKESFPLTVTSAQKNPTAFYLCASRRESGTRGEQYFGPGTRLTVT.

The chain has TRBV7-9 and TRBJ1-1; 8 bases map to TRBD1. J lost 10 bases, V lost 5 bases, and 6 bases had no gene match. Germline assignment: CDR1 SEHNR and CDR2 FQNEAQ (reference sequence). The CDR3 is 12 amino acids. CDR3 in amino acids: CASSRGQGVAFF. CDR3 sequence (DNA): TGTGCCAGCAGCCGCGGACAGGGCGTAGCTTTCTTT.

V gene TRBV20-1 combines with J gene TRBJ2-7; the D gene is possibly TRBD2 (5 bases). CDR1 and CDR2 (germline): DFQATT, SNEGSKA (reference sequence). The CDR3 loop spans 11 amino acids. Trimming pared 4 bases from V and 4 bases from J, leaving 8 bases between. In DNA form, the CDR3 reads TGCAGTGCTAACTCGGGGTACGAGCAGTACTTC. Protein: CSANSGYEQYF.

The chain combines TRBV27 with TRBJ2-3; a weak D match, TRBD1 (6 bases). The CDR3 sequence is 14 residues long. The V gene's germline CDR1 is MNHEY and CDR2 SMNVEV (reference sequence). V shed 6 bases and J shed 0 bases, with 10 bases lying between them. Here the CDR3 reads CASSRGRSTDTQYF. CDR3 sequence (DNA): TGTGCCAGCAGCAGGGGTCGGAGCACAGATACGCAGTATTTT.

The J gene is TRBJ1-2, the V gene TRBV7-9; D is unresolved. Germline loops: CDR1 SEHNR, CDR2 FQNEAQ (reference sequence). Trimming pared 2 bases from V and 8 bases from J, leaving 15 bases between. CDR3 size: 14 residues. The chain's CDR3 is CASSLLGGDRGYTF. As DNA, the CDR3 is TGTGCCAGCAGCTTACTAGGCGGGGATCGCGGCTACACCTTC.

The rearrangement links TRBV7-9 to TRBJ1-1; tentatively, D is TRBD1 (5 bases). The CDR3 has 13 amino acids. V lost 1 base and J lost 11, with 14 bases in between. Germline V gene sequence: CDR1 SEHNR, CDR2 FQNEAQ (reference sequence). This CDR3 is CASSLGSGGTAFF. The CDR3 nucleotides read TGTGCCAGCAGCTTAGGGTCCGGGGGGACGGCTTTCTTT.

The V and J genes are TRBV5-1 and TRBJ2-7, with unresolved D. CDR3 length: 15 amino acids. V lost 4 bases and J 2 bases, leaving 16 bases between the germline ends. Germline V gene sequence: CDR1 SGHRS, CDR2 YFSETQ. The CDR3 spells CASSRPETPTYEQYF. The CDR3 nucleotides read TGCGCCAGCAGCCGTCCCGAGACACCAACCTACGAGCAGTACTTC.